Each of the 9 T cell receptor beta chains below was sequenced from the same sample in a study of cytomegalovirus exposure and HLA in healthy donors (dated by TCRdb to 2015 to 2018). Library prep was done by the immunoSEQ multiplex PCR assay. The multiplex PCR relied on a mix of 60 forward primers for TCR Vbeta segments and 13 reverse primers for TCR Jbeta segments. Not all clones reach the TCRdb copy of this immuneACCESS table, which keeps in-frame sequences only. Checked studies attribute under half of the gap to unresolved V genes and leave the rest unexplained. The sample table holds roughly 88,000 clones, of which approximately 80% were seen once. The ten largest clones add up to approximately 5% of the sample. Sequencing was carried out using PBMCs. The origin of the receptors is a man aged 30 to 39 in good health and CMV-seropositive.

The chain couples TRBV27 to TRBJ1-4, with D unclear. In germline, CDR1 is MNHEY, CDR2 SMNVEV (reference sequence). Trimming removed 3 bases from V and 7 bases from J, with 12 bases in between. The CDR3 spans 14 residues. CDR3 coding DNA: TGTGCCAGCAGTTTGGGAGGAGGTCGTGAAAAACTGTTTTTT. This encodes CASSLGGGREKLFF.

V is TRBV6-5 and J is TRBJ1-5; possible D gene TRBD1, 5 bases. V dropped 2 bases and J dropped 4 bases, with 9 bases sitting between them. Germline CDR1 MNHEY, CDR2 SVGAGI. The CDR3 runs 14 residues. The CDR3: CASSYRGGNQPQHF. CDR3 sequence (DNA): TGTGCCAGCAGTTACAGGGGAGGAAATCAGCCCCAGCATTTT.

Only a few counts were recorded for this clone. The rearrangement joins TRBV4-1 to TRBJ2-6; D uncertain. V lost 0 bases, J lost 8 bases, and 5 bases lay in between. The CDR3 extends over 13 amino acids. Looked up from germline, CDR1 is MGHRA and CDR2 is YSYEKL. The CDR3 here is CASSQDLSNVLTF. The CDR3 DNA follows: TGCGCCAGCAGCCAAGATCTATCCAACGTCCTGACTTTC.

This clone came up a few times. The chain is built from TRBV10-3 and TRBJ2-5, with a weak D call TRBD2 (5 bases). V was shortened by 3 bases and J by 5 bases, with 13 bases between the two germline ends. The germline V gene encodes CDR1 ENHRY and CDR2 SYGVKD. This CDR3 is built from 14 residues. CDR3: CAISDLGSGETQYF. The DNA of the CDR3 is TGTGCCATCAGTGACTTGGGTTCGGGGGAGACCCAGTACTTC.

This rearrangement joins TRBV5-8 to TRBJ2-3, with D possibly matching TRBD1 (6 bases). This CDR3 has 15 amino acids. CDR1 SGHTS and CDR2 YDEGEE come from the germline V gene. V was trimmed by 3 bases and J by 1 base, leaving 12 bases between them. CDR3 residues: CASSYGTLGTDTQYF. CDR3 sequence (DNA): TGTGCCAGCAGCTATGGGACACTCGGCACAGATACGCAGTATTTT.

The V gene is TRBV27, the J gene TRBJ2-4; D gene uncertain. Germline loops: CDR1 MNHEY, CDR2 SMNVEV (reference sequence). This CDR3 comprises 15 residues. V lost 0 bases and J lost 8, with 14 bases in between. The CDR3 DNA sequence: TGTGCCAGCAGTTTATCGCCCAGTGTCGGAGACATTCAGTACTTC. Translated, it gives CASSLSPSVGDIQYF.

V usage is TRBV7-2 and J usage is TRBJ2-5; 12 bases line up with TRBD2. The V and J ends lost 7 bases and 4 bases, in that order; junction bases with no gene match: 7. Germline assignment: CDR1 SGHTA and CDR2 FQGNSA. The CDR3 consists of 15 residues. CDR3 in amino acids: CASITSSGGGETQYF. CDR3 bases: TGTGCCAGCATCACCTCTAGCGGGGGGGGAGAGACCCAGTACTTC.

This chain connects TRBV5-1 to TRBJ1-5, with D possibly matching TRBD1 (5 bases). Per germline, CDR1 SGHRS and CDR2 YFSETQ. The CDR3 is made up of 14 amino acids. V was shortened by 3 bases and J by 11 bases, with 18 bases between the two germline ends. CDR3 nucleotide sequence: TGCGCCAGCAGCTGGGGGGACGGGGTAGAGGCCCAGCATTTT. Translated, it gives CASSWGDGVEAQHF.

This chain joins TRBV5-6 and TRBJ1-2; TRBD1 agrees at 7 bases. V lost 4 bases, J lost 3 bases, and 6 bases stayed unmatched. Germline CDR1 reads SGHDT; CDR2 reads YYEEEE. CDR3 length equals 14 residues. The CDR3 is CASSPRDRYYGYTF. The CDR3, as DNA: TGTGCCAGCAGCCCCCGGGACAGATACTATGGCTACACCTTC.